The 16 T cell receptor beta chains in this list originate from one sample, sequenced in a study of cytomegalovirus exposure and HLA in healthy donors. Primers for the PCR totalled 60 Vbeta and 13 Jbeta. Here immunoSEQ multiplex PCR was the method, and the copy in TCRdb shows in-frame clones only, minus some. In the table there are roughly 150,000 clones, about 80% of which are singletons. The sequenced sample consisted of PBMCs. The receptors here all came from a man aged 35-49 years in good health and CMV-seronegative.

The rearrangement links TRBV5-8 to TRBJ1-2; D gene uncertain. The CDR3 sequence is 11 residues long. CDR1 is SGHTS, CDR2 YDEGEE, per germline. Deletions cut 3 bases from V and 13 bases from J, with 13 bases between. CDR3 amino acids: CASSYWELCTF. The CDR3 nucleotides are TGTGCCAGCAGCTATTGGGAGTTATGCACCTTC.

The chain carries TRBV19 and TRBJ2-5; 14 bases map to TRBD2. The CDR3 contains 17 residues. V dropped 3 bases and J dropped 4; count of bases not matched to a gene: 7. Germline V gives CDR1 LNHDA, CDR2 SQIVND (reference sequence). In DNA, the CDR3 is TGTGCCAGTAGTATTGGGACTAGCGGGAGAGTGGGAGAGACCCAGTACTTC. Its translation is CASSIGTSGRVGETQYF.

This chain uses TRBV2 with TRBJ2-7, with TRBD2 matching over 8 bases. The CDR3 has 16 amino acids. J was trimmed by 0 bases and V by 4 bases; bases with no gene match: 8. The germline gives CDR1 SNHLY, CDR2 FYNNEI. For the CDR3, the DNA is TGTGCCAGCAGTGTAGGGCTAGCGGGTATCTCCTACGAGCAGTACGTC. The encoded protein is CASSVGLAGISYEQYV.

This clone was counted between two and nine times. The CDR3: CASRSNRGAGNTEAFF. DNA of the CDR3: TGTGCCAGCAGGTCTAACAGGGGCGCGGGGAACACTGAAGCTTTCTTT. The rearrangement joins TRBV28 to TRBJ1-1, with TRBD1 matching over 7 bases. The CDR3 is 16 amino acids. Trimming at V came to 6 bases and at J to 1 base, leaving 11 bases not matched to a gene. Looked up from germline, CDR1 is MDHEN and CDR2 is SYDVKM.

The V and J genes are TRBV5-1 and TRBJ1-2; 8 positions agree with TRBD1. Germline V gives CDR1 SGHRS, CDR2 YFSETQ. There are 15 residues in the CDR3. Trimming took 2 bases from V and 3 from J; bases not matched to a gene: 6. The CDR3 coding sequence is TGCGCCAGCAGCTTCGGGACAGGACACCACTATGGCTACACCTTC. This encodes CASSFGTGHHYGYTF.

V is TRBV5-1 and J is TRBJ2-3; 7 nucleotides match TRBD2. Germline loops: CDR1 SGHRS, CDR2 YFSETQ. There are 15 residues in the CDR3. J gave up 0 bases and V 4 bases, and 5 bases lay outside the gene matches. CDR3 sequence: CASSRDYPSTDTQYF. The CDR3 nucleotides are TGCGCCAGCAGCCGGGACTACCCTAGCACAGATACGCAGTATTTT.

Only one count was recorded for this clone. V is TRBV27 and J is TRBJ2-1, with TRBD2 identical over 12 bases. Trimming at V came to 5 bases and at J to 9 bases, leaving 5 bases not matched to a gene. CDR1 is MNHEY, CDR2 SMNVEV, per germline (reference sequence). The length of the CDR3 is 14 residues. The CDR3 DNA follows: TGTGCCAGCAGTCCTAGCGGGAGGGAGGGTGAGCAGTTCTTC. This codes for CASSPSGREGEQFF.

V is TRBV28 and J is TRBJ1-5; 8 bases agree with TRBD1. V was pared by 3 bases and J by 6 bases, with 7 bases of the junction left unmatched. The CDR3 runs to 15 residues. CDR1 MDHEN and CDR2 SYDVKM come from the germline V gene. The CDR3 region has the DNA TGTGCCAGCAGTTTCACAGGGGGGCGTCCTCAGCCCCAGCATTTT. Protein: CASSFTGGRPQPQHF.

The rearrangement joins TRBV2 to TRBJ1-4; 7 positions agree with TRBD1. The germline CDR1 and CDR2 sequences are SNHLY and FYNNEI. Trimming took 7 bases from V and 8 from J; bases not matched to a gene: 13. This CDR3 is 15 amino acids long. CDR3 loop: CASTGTALGEEKLFF. CDR3 sequence (DNA): TGTGCCAGCACCGGGACAGCCCTAGGGGAAGAAAAACTGTTTTTT.

The chain uses TRBV5-5 and TRBJ1-2; TRBD1 might be the D (5 bases). Deletions cut 6 bases from V and 8 bases from J, with 11 bases between. This CDR3 has 11 amino acids. Looked up from germline, CDR1 is SGHKS and CDR2 is YYEKEE (reference sequence). The CDR3 is CASTQGRGYTF. As DNA, the CDR3 is TGTGCCAGCACGCAGGGTCGGGGCTACACCTTC.

The V and J genes are TRBV7-2 and TRBJ2-1; 10 bases map to TRBD2. The CDR3 totals 17 residues. V trimming: 1 base; J trimming: 4 bases; junction bases outside the gene matches: 7. Looked up from germline, CDR1 is SGHTA and CDR2 is FQGNSA. The CDR3 DNA reads TGTGCCAGCAGCTTAGATAGGAGCGGGAGGGGGTACAATGAGCAGTTCTTC. Amino acid sequence: CASSLDRSGRGYNEQFF.

The chain has TRBV27 and TRBJ1-2, with no clear D. Trimming shortened V by 3 bases and J by 6 bases, and 11 bases separated the two germline ends. This CDR3 has 13 amino acids. The V gene's germline CDR1 is MNHEY and CDR2 SMNVEV (reference sequence). This chain's CDR3 is CASSFRGFHGYTF. CDR3 DNA: TGTGCCAGCAGTTTCAGAGGTTTCCATGGCTACACCTTC.

V is TRBV6-1 and J is TRBJ1-2; 9 bases align to TRBD1. The CDR3 runs to 16 residues. The V segment lost 4 bases and the J segment 8 bases; nucleotides outside the gene matches: 14. Germline CDR1 and CDR2: MNHNS and SASEGT. CDR3 protein: CASSGWNRGPFGGYTF. CDR3 sequence (DNA): TGTGCCAGCAGTGGTTGGAACAGGGGGCCATTCGGCGGCTACACCTTC.

The V and J genes are TRBV6-1 and TRBJ2-7; the D is unclear. Germline assignment: CDR1 MNHNS and CDR2 SASEGT. The CDR3 is 14 residues long. The germline V and J ends were trimmed by 2 bases and 2 bases, with 10 bases remaining between them. Here the CDR3 DNA reads TGTGCCAGCAGTGAATCGATCAGGCCCTACGAGCAGTACGTC. This encodes CASSESIRPYEQYV.

The chain joins TRBV15 to TRBJ2-7, with D unclear. Germline assignment: CDR1 LNHNV and CDR2 YYDKDF (reference sequence). The V end lost 1 base, the J end lost 0 bases, and 7 bases lay between the germline ends. The CDR3 spans 14 residues. CDR3: CATSRAMSSYEQYF. The DNA of the CDR3 is TGTGCCACCAGCAGAGCCATGAGCTCCTACGAGCAGTACTTC. Filled out from reference TRBV15 and TRBJ2-7, the complete variable domain reads DAMVIQNPRYQVTQFGKPVTLSCSQTLNHNVMYWYQQKSSQAPKLLFHYYDKDFNNEADTPDNFQSRRPNTSFCFLDIRSPGLGDTAMYLCATSRAMSSYEQYFGPGTRLTVT.

The chain uses TRBV19 and TRBJ2-2; 13 bases are shared with TRBD2. Trimming took 4 bases from V and 7 from J; bases not matched to a gene: 9. Looked up from germline, CDR1 is LNHDA and CDR2 is SQIVND (reference sequence). This CDR3 spans 17 amino acids. CDR3 region: CASSTGLAGDSIGELFF. The CDR3 bases are TGTGCCAGTAGTACTGGACTAGCGGGAGATTCGATCGGGGAGCTGTTTTTT.